A selection of T cell receptor beta chains follows, all from one sample in a study. MiXCR was run by TCRdb on the multiplex PCR reads, yielding one entry per CDR3 protein. This table lists fewer than 35 distinct CDR3 sequences. Sequencing was performed on memory CD4+ T cells sorted from blood. The receptors shown here come from a female donor with breast cancer. The CDR3 runs from the conserved cysteine through the conserved F or W. Each record gives: CDR3 length, J gene, V gene, D gene, clone size, CDR3 protein, CDR3 DNA. The D gene is left open where the match is weak. Clone size is given for some rows only: seen once, a few or many times, or a class if the clone is expanded.

length: 13; J: TRBJ1-2; V: TRBV12-3/TRBV12-4; D: .; size: hyperexpanded; CDR3: CASSFGRSYGYTF; DNA: TGTGCCAGCAGTTTTGGCAGGAGCTATGGCTACACCTTC
length: 12; J: TRBJ1-2; V: TRBV12-3/TRBV12-4; D: .; size: many; CDR3: CASSVQDRGYTF; DNA: TGTGCCAGCAGTGTACAGGATCGTGGCTACACCTTC
length: 13; J: TRBJ1-2; V: TRBV12-3/TRBV12-4; D: .; size: hyperexpanded; CDR3: CASSLEGLGGYTF; DNA: TGTGCCAGCAGTTTAGAGGGTTTGGGTGGCTACACCTTC
length: 13; J: TRBJ1-2; V: TRBV12-3/TRBV12-4; D: .; size: hyperexpanded; CDR3: CASSPGEHYGYTF; DNA: TGTGCCAGCAGTCCTGGGGAGCACTATGGCTACACCTTC
length: 13; J: TRBJ1-2; V: TRBV12-3/TRBV12-4; D: .; size: few; CDR3: CASSPTGNYGYTF; DNA: TGTGCCAGCAGCCCAACAGGGAACTATGGCTACACCTTC
length: 17; J: TRBJ1-2; V: TRBV12-3/TRBV12-4; D: .; size: hyperexpanded; CDR3: CASSLRPQAQRTYGYTF; DNA: TGTGCCAGCAGCTTACGACCACAGGCGCAGCGGACTTATGGCTACACCTTC
length: 14; J: TRBJ1-2; V: TRBV12-3/TRBV12-4; D: TRBD1; size: hyperexpanded; CDR3: CASTLSGQGSGYTF; DNA: TGTGCCAGCACCCTTTCGGGACAGGGCTCTGGCTACACCTTC
length: 13; J: TRBJ1-2; V: TRBV12-3/TRBV12-4; D: TRBD1; size: .; CDR3: CASSWTGNYGYTF; DNA: TGTGCCAGCAGTTGGACAGGGAACTATGGCTACACCTTC
length: 13; J: TRBJ1-2; V: TRBV12-3/TRBV12-4; D: .; size: .; CDR3: CASSPVGSYGYTF; DNA: TGTGCCAGCAGTCCAGTGGGGAGCTATGGCTACACCTTC
length: 13; J: TRBJ1-2; V: TRBV12-3/TRBV12-4; D: .; size: hyperexpanded; CDR3: CASSLIRGRGYTF; DNA: TGTGCCAGCAGTTTAATAAGGGGACGAGGCTACACCTTC